These 26 T cell receptor beta chains were sequenced from one sample in a study of cytomegalovirus exposure and HLA in healthy donors. It was with 60 Vbeta and 13 Jbeta primers that the PCR ran. This table comes from immunoSEQ multiplex PCR, and its TCRdb copy is limited to in-frame clones, with some not included. The table records around 140,000 clones, more than 70% of them present only once. Specimen: PBMCs. The receptors here all came from a man over 45 in good health and CMV-seronegative.

The chain is built from TRBV27 and TRBJ1-2; D possibly corresponds to TRBD1 (5 bases). Per the germline V gene, CDR1 is MNHEY and CDR2 is SMNVEV (reference sequence). The length of the CDR3 is 13 residues. Trimming stripped 5 bases from V and 2 bases from J, with 9 bases between. CDR3 DNA: TGTGCCAGCAGTCCCGCAGGGAACTATGGCTACACCTTC. Protein sequence: CASSPAGNYGYTF.

The rearrangement joins TRBV5-1 to TRBJ2-3; tentative D call: TRBD1 (5 bases). Trimming cost V 7 bases and J 8 bases, with 17 bases left between them. The germline V gene has CDR1 SGHRS and CDR2 YFSETQ. This CDR3 has 13 residues. CDR3 sequence (DNA): TGCGCCAGCCATTCGAACAGGCCTGGTACGCAGTATTTT. It yields the protein CASHSNRPGTQYF.

V and J are TRBV21-1 and TRBJ2-7; the table gives TRBD2 as D, unverified against the DNA. TRBV21-1 is listed as a pseudogene. CDR3 length equals 17 residues. This chain's CDR3 is CASSKLGGGEESYEQYF. CDR3 nucleotide sequence: TGTGCCAGCAGCAAATTGGGGGGGGGCGAAGAATCCTACGAGCAGTACTTC.

This rearrangement joins TRBV29-1 to TRBJ2-7; 8 bases are a match to TRBD2. CDR1 is SQVTM and CDR2 is ANQGSEA in the germline V gene. The CDR3 is 13 amino acids. V dropped 6 bases and J dropped 2; count of bases not matched to a gene: 6. The CDR3 sequence is CSVGPGLAYEQYF. The CDR3 DNA reads TGCAGCGTCGGACCGGGACTAGCCTACGAGCAGTACTTC.

V and J are TRBV28 and TRBJ1-1, with 7 bases lining up with TRBD1. Unmatched junction bases numbered 8, after V lost 5 bases and J lost 2 bases. CDR1 and CDR2 from the germline V gene are MDHEN and SYDVKM. The CDR3 is 15 amino acids. The CDR3 is CASSPPGGTNTEAFF. In DNA form, the CDR3 reads TGTGCCAGCAGTCCACCAGGGGGGACTAACACTGAAGCTTTCTTT.

The chain's CDR3 is CASSTRPGRNYEQYF. CDR3 bases: TGTGCCAGCAGTACCCGACCGGGGAGGAACTACGAGCAGTACTTC. The V and J genes are TRBV6-1 and TRBJ2-7; TRBD2 is a possible D gene (6 bases). Germline values: CDR1 MNHNS, CDR2 SASEGT. The CDR3 extends over 15 amino acids. V shed 5 bases and J shed 3 bases, with 17 bases lying between them.

The table lists this clone with a count of one. The rearrangement uses TRBV25-1 and TRBJ2-1; D remains ambiguous. The germline V and J ends were trimmed by 6 bases and 2 bases, with 8 bases remaining between them. The CDR3 consists of 13 residues. The germline V gene has CDR1 MGHDK and CDR2 SYGVNS. The CDR3 protein is CASRVDTYNEQFF. The CDR3 nucleotides are TGTGCCAGCAGGGTCGACACCTACAATGAGCAGTTCTTC.

The gene calls are TRBV4-1 and TRBJ1-3; 7 bases match TRBD1. Germline V lookup: CDR1 MGHRA, CDR2 YSYEKL. CDR3 length equals 14 residues. V gave up 2 bases and J gave up 4 bases; unmatched junction bases: 2. CDR3 DNA sequence: TGCGCCAGCAGCCAACGGGGACAGGGAAACACCATATATTTT. Its translation: CASSQRGQGNTIYF.

This chain links TRBV21-1 with TRBJ1-5; TRBD1 reflects the table's D call only, with no check against the DNA. TRBV21-1 is marked as a pseudogene. The CDR3 totals 15 residues. CDR3 protein: CASSRMTGSDQPQHF. The CDR3 DNA is TGTGCCAGCAGCAGAATGACAGGGTCGGATCAGCCCCAGCATTTT.

The chain uses TRBV19 and TRBJ2-7; TRBD1 might be the D (6 bases). Germline CDR1 LNHDA, CDR2 SQIVND (reference sequence). The CDR3 covers 14 residues. V lost 3 bases, J lost 0 bases, and 9 bases lay in between. In DNA, the CDR3 is TGTGCCAGTAGTATCCGGGACAACTCCTACGAGCAGTACTTC. Translation gives CASSIRDNSYEQYF.

The J gene is TRBJ2-3, the V gene TRBV5-1, with 9 bases identical to TRBD1. V lost 2 bases, J lost 4 bases, and 2 bases stayed unmatched. The CDR3 is made up of 14 amino acids. CDR1 and CDR2 from the germline V gene are SGHRS and YFSETQ. In DNA, the CDR3 is TGCGCCAGCAGCTTAAGACAGGGGGCAGATACGCAGTATTTT. Translation gives CASSLRQGADTQYF.

V usage is TRBV30 and J usage is TRBJ1-1; D ambiguous. V lost 2 bases to trimming and J lost 4 bases, with 11 bases between them. The germline V gene encodes CDR1 GTSNPN and CDR2 SVGIG (reference sequence). This CDR3 is built from 13 residues. The CDR3 bases are TGTGCCTGGAGTTACCCGGGAGGCACTGAAGCTTTCTTT. Protein product: CAWSYPGGTEAFF.

V and J are TRBV4-2 and TRBJ1-1, with unresolved D. V lost 0 bases and J lost 7, with 9 bases in between. The germline V gene has CDR1 LGHNA and CDR2 YNFKEQ. The CDR3 runs to 13 residues. The DNA of the CDR3 is TGTGCCAGCAGCCAAGATGTGGCAATTGAAGCTTTCTTT. Translation: CASSQDVAIEAFF.

The chain links TRBV7-3 to TRBJ2-3; TRBD2 matches 12 bases. The CDR3 runs to 17 residues. V gave up 2 bases and J gave up 4 bases; unmatched junction bases: 7. In germline, CDR1 is SGHTA, CDR2 FQGTGA. The CDR3 spells CASSLSPLAGGADTQYF. CDR3 DNA sequence: TGTGCCAGCAGCTTATCACCCCTAGCGGGGGGGGCAGATACGCAGTATTTT.

This sequence joins TRBV6-1 and TRBJ1-2; a possible D gene is TRBD1 (5 bases). The CDR3 is 13 residues long. The V gene lost 10 bases and the J gene lost 5 bases, with 17 bases spanning the gap. The germline V gene has CDR1 MNHNS and CDR2 SASEGT. CDR3 nucleotides: TGTGCCACCTTCTTCAGGGAAGGGTATGGCTACACCTTC. As protein: CATFFREGYGYTF.

V is TRBV9 and J is TRBJ2-3, with D possibly TRBD1 on 5 matching bases. Germline-derived CDR1 and CDR2 are SGDLS and YYNGEE. Deletions cut 1 base from V and 0 bases from J, with 18 bases between. The CDR3 is 18 amino acids. CDR3 residues: CASSVSIRGFSSTDTQYF. In nucleotides, the CDR3 is TGTGCCAGCAGCGTATCAATTAGGGGCTTCAGCAGCACAGATACGCAGTATTTT.

This clone has just a few counts. This rearrangement joins TRBV6-1 to TRBJ2-7; weak D call: TRBD1 (5 bases). Trimming stripped 7 bases from V and 6 bases from J, with 19 bases between. Germline-derived CDR1 and CDR2 are MNHNS and SASEGT. The CDR3 length is 14 residues. The CDR3 DNA sequence: TGTGCCAGCACCTTGGGGATAACAGGCTCCGAGCAGTACTTC. Its translation is CASTLGITGSEQYF.

In this sample, this clone turned up once. The gene calls are TRBV7-8 and TRBJ1-2; D might be TRBD1 (5 bases). This CDR3 is built from 15 residues. Trimming stripped 5 bases from V and 7 bases from J, with 20 bases between. Germline CDR1 is SGHVS and CDR2 is FQNEAQ. CDR3 in amino acids: CASSPSGALRSGYTF. CDR3 in DNA: TGTGCCAGCAGCCCCAGTGGGGCCTTACGCAGTGGCTACACCTTC.

The chain couples TRBV5-6 to TRBJ2-5, with 9 nucleotides matching TRBD2. The germline gives CDR1 SGHDT, CDR2 YYEEEE. The CDR3 loop spans 16 amino acids. The V and J ends lost 1 base and 5 bases, in that order; junction bases with no gene match: 9. The CDR3 bases are TGTGCCAGCAGCTTGTGGGGCGGGGGGGCATGGGAGACCCAGTACTTC. It codes for CASSLWGGGAWETQYF.

V is TRBV5-7 and J is TRBJ2-7; TRBD1 agrees at 7 bases. TRBV5-7 counts as an open reading frame of uncertain function. V lost 5 bases to trimming and J lost 0 bases; unmatched junction nucleotides: 5. This CDR3 contains 14 residues. The CDR3 loop reads CASRKTGYSYEQYF. DNA for the CDR3: TGTGCCAGCAGGAAGACAGGGTACTCCTACGAGCAGTACTTC.

This clone occurred a few times. This chain joins TRBV30 and TRBJ2-2; TRBD1 is a possible D gene (6 bases). In germline, CDR1 is GTSNPN, CDR2 SVGIG (reference sequence). The V end was cut by 0 bases, the J end by 1 base, with 9 bases between. This CDR3 comprises 15 residues. The CDR3 protein is CAWSVDRLNTGELFF. In DNA form, the CDR3 reads TGTGCCTGGAGTGTAGACAGGCTGAACACCGGGGAGCTGTTTTTT.

This chain joins TRBV11-2 and TRBJ2-1; tentative D call: TRBD2 (6 bases). Germline V CDR1 and CDR2: SGHAT, FQNNGV. Trimming shortened V by 3 bases and J by 6 bases, and 15 bases separated the two germline ends. The CDR3 length is 15 residues. CDR3 coding DNA: TGTGCCAGCAGCTTTGAGGGACTTGGACCCAATGAGCAGTTCTTC. It specifies CASSFEGLGPNEQFF.

The chain is built from TRBV18 and TRBJ2-3, with 9 bases that match TRBD1. CDR3 length: 16 residues. The trim removed 4 bases at V and 4 bases at J, leaving 9 bases unmatched. CDR1 is KGHSH, CDR2 LQKENI, per germline. Written as DNA, the CDR3 is TGTGCCAGCTCACTCTGGACAGGGGTAGTGGCAGATACGCAGTATTTT. This codes for CASSLWTGVVADTQYF. Together with reference TRBV18 and TRBJ2-3, the CDR3 gives the full variable domain: NAGVMQNPRHLVRRRGQEARLRCSPMKGHSHVYWYRQLPEEGLKFMVYLQKENIIDESGMPKERFSAEFPKEGPSILRIQQVVRGDSAAYFCASSLWTGVVADTQYFGPGTRLTVL.

CDR3: CASSQGLAGTSSLFF. The CDR3 DNA follows: TGTGCCAGCAGCCAGGGGCTAGCGGGGACTAGCTCCTTGTTCTTC. J is TRBJ2-1 and V is TRBV7-9; 9 bases line up with TRBD2. CDR3 length: 15 amino acids. Germline V gene lookup returns CDR1 SEHNR and CDR2 FQNEAQ (reference sequence). J gave up 15 bases and V 5 bases, and 17 bases lay outside the gene matches.

The chain uses TRBV19 and TRBJ2-2, with 12 bases matching TRBD1. Trimming removed 5 bases from V and 4 bases from J; junction bases left unmatched: 5. The CDR3 spans 16 residues. Per germline, CDR1 LNHDA and CDR2 SQIVND (reference sequence). CDR3 DNA sequence: TGTGCCAGTAGTCAGGGACAGGGGGCGGGCACCGGGGAGCTGTTTTTT. Translating it yields CASSQGQGAGTGELFF.

J is TRBJ1-3 and V is TRBV15; D not resolved. CDR1 and CDR2 (germline): LNHNV, YYDKDF (reference sequence). The V gene lost 3 bases and the J gene lost 0 bases, with 9 bases spanning the gap. The CDR3 extends over 15 amino acids. The CDR3 region is CATSRNSRSGNTIYF. DNA of the CDR3: TGTGCCACCAGCAGGAACAGCCGCTCTGGAAACACCATATATTTT.